These T cell receptor beta chains were read from a single sample in a study of T cell responses to AZD1222 COVID-19 vaccine. The table came from immunoSEQ multiplex PCR; TCRdb's copy has only in-frame clones and leaves some out. The sample includes some 190,000 clones, 85% to 90% of them seen just once. Sequenced material: peripheral blood, taken on day 0 of AZD1222 vaccination. All receptors derive from an adult in good health. CDR3s include the opening cysteine and the closing phenylalanine or tryptophan. Each record gives: V gene, clone size, J gene, D gene, CDR3 protein, CDR3 DNA. D genes are given only for firm matches. Some rows have no size entry. The others give once, few or many, or a class for an expanded clone.

TRBV4-1	-	TRBJ1-1	-	CAGGQGMNTEAFF	TGCGCCGGCGGCCAGGGGATGAACACTGAAGCTTTCTTT
TRBV18	-	TRBJ1-2	TRBD1	CASSLTGQGNYGYTF	TGTGCCAGCTCACTTACGGGACAGGGGAACTATGGCTACACCTTC
TRBV6-4	medium-sized	TRBJ2-2	-	CASSDSGGNTGELFF	TGTGCCAGCAGTGACTCGGGGGGAAACACCGGGGAGCTGTTTTTT
TRBV19	-	TRBJ2-7	-	CASSDSSYEQYF	TGTGCCAGTTCGGATAGCTCCTACGAGCAGTACTTC
TRBV3-1/TRBV3-2	once	TRBJ2-1	-	CASSQRQRQSRWQFF	TGTGCCAGCAGCCAACGACAAAGACAAAGCCGGTGGCAGTTCTTC
TRBV7-4	-	TRBJ1-1	-	CASSIPRGAGRVSTEAFF	TGTGCCAGCAGCATCCCCCGGGGGGCAGGGAGGGTTAGCACTGAAGCTTTCTTT
TRBV20-1	-	TRBJ2-7	-	CSASLDRHYEQYF	TGCAGTGCTAGTTTGGACAGACACTACGAGCAGTACTTC
TRBV4-1	once	TRBJ2-7	-	CASSQAGDGTSYEQYF	TGCGCCAGCAGCCAAGCTGGGGATGGGACGTCCTACGAGCAGTACTTC
TRBV18	-	TRBJ2-7	-	CASSPLDRTYEQYF	TGTGCCAGCTCACCACTAGATCGGACCTACGAGCAGTACTTC
TRBV6-5	-	TRBJ2-7	-	CASSSPSGLGSYEQYF	TGTGCCAGCAGTTCCCCCTCAGGGCTAGGCTCCTACGAGCAGTACTTC
TRBV5-6	once	TRBJ2-7	-	CASSLAGGPEQYF	TGTGCCAGCAGCTTGGCCGGGGGTCCCGAGCAGTACTTC
TRBV5-6	-	TRBJ2-3	TRBD2	CASSFLLAGSTDTQYF	TGTGCCAGCAGCTTCCTGCTAGCGGGGAGCACAGATACGCAGTATTTT
TRBV4-3	-	TRBJ2-7	TRBD1	CASSQEGTGGYEQYF	TGCGCCAGCAGTCAAGAGGGGACAGGGGGCTACGAGCAGTACTTC
TRBV7-2	-	TRBJ1-6	-	CASSSEDTWSSYNSPLHF	TGTGCCAGCAGCTCCGAGGACACTTGGAGCTCCTATAATTCACCCCTCCACTTT
TRBV13	-	TRBJ2-5	-	CASSFAGETQYF	TGTGCCAGCAGCTTCGCAGGGGAGACCCAGTACTTC
TRBV28	once	TRBJ2-5	TRBD2	CASSLGAGGTQETQYF	TGTGCCAGCAGTTTGGGAGCGGGGGGAACCCAAGAGACCCAGTACTTC
TRBV6-5	-	TRBJ2-7	TRBD1	CASSYSTGLHSYEQYF	TGTGCCAGCAGTTACTCGACAGGGCTTCACTCCTACGAGCAGTACTTC
TRBV9	-	TRBJ2-5	TRBD2	CASSVSSGPAGETQYF	TGTGCCAGCAGCGTCTCTAGCGGGCCGGCAGGGGAGACCCAGTACTTC
TRBV19	few	TRBJ2-3	-	CASSIGARTQLTDTQYF	TGTGCCAGTAGTATAGGAGCGCGGACCCAACTCACAGATACGCAGTATTTT
TRBV10-3	-	TRBJ2-5	-	CAISESEGWETQYF	TGTGCCATCAGTGAGTCGGAGGGGTGGGAGACCCAGTACTTC
TRBV11-2	-	TRBJ1-2	-	CASSLGRNYGYTF	TGTGCCAGCAGCTTAGGCCGGAACTATGGCTACACCTTC
TRBV5-1	-	TRBJ1-2	-	CASSSETTSSGYTF	TGCGCCAGCAGCTCCGAGACCACGTCGAGTGGCTACACCTTC
TRBV27	-	TRBJ1-5	TRBD1	CASRVTGGNQPQHF	TGTGCCAGCAGAGTCACAGGGGGGAATCAGCCCCAGCATTTT
TRBV1	-	TRBJ2-2	-	CTSSQLLQVNTGELFF	TGCACCAGCAGCCAATTGCTACAAGTAAACACCGGGGAGCTGTTTTTT
TRBV7-2	once	TRBJ2-3	TRBD2	CASSPRTRGTQYF	TGTGCCAGCAGCCCACGGACTAGAGGTACGCAGTATTTT
TRBV15	-	TRBJ2-2	-	CATSGARVLVTGELFF	TGTGCCACCAGCGGAGCGAGGGTGCTGGTTACCGGGGAGCTGTTTTTT
TRBV5-4	-	TRBJ1-1	-	CASSLGVGSMNTEAFF	TGTGCCAGCAGCTTGGGAGTAGGATCGATGAACACTGAAGCTTTCTTT
TRBV29-1	-	TRBJ1-4	TRBD1	CSVRAGGNEKLFF	TGCAGCGTCCGGGCAGGGGGCAATGAAAAACTGTTTTTT
TRBV11-3	-	TRBJ1-3	-	CASSLTGHNFSGNTIYF	TGTGCCAGCAGCTTAACGGGACACAATTTCTCTGGAAACACCATATATTTT
TRBV7-9	-	TRBJ2-1	TRBD2	CASSFQTSGGFF	TGTGCCAGCAGCTTTCAGACTAGCGGGGGATTCTTC
TRBV7-9	-	TRBJ1-5	TRBD1	CASSGGTDYSNQPQHF	TGTGCCAGCAGCGGAGGGACAGACTATAGCAATCAGCCCCAGCATTTT
TRBV6-2/TRBV6-3	-	TRBJ1-5	TRBD1	CASSYSTGVSNQPQHF	TGTGCCAGCAGTTACTCGACAGGGGTTAGCAATCAGCCCCAGCATTTT
TRBV13	-	TRBJ1-4	-	CASSPPTEVNEKLFF	TGTGCCAGCAGCCCCCCGACGGAAGTTAATGAAAAACTGTTTTTT
TRBV3-1/TRBV3-2	-	TRBJ1-4	-	CASSPRTDPNEKLFF	TGTGCCAGCAGCCCAAGGACGGACCCTAATGAAAAACTGTTTTTT
TRBV7-3	-	TRBJ2-2	-	CASSERYGANTGELFF	TGTGCCAGCAGCGAAAGGTATGGAGCGAACACCGGGGAGCTGTTTTTT
TRBV18	-	TRBJ2-6	-	CASSPSSGANVLTF	TGTGCCAGCTCACCAAGTTCTGGGGCCAACGTCCTGACTTTC
TRBV6-6	once	TRBJ1-2	-	CASSYSAVNYGYTF	TGTGCCAGCAGTTACTCGGCAGTAAACTATGGCTACACCTTC
TRBV7-9	-	TRBJ1-1	TRBD1	CASSPTGHSALNTEAFF	TGTGCCAGCAGCCCGACAGGGCACTCAGCCTTGAACACTGAAGCTTTCTTT
TRBV4-3	once	TRBJ2-2	-	CASSQDHSGELFF	TGCGCCAGCAGCCAAGATCACTCCGGGGAGCTGTTTTTT
TRBV19	-	TRBJ2-3	-	CASSIDRSSGADTQYF	TGTGCCAGTAGTATAGATAGGAGCTCAGGGGCAGATACGCAGTATTTT
TRBV6-5	-	TRBJ1-1	-	CASSYSSLNTEAFF	TGTGCCAGCAGTTACTCGAGTCTGAACACTGAAGCTTTCTTT
TRBV6-5	-	TRBJ1-4	-	CASSYGATNEKLFF	TGTGCCAGCAGTTATGGGGCAACTAATGAAAAACTGTTTTTT
TRBV27	-	TRBJ2-3	-	CASSSRESTDTQYF	TGTGCCAGCAGTTCACGCGAAAGCACAGATACGCAGTATTTT